This TCR beta chain was identified in a study of blood T cell repertoires in COVID-19. The wider study: In each case, the material was cDNA or gDNA derived from T cells, B-cell-depleted T cells, or PBMCs.

The germline V gene has CDR1 MNHEY and CDR2 SMNVEV (reference sequence). The CDR3 has 16 amino acids. J was trimmed by 5 bases and V by 6 bases; bases with no gene match: 12. In the authors' methods: The authors estimated nucleated cell counts from reference gene primer amplification. Assay used: immunoSEQ multiplex PCR; TCRdb lists only in-frame clones, some missing. V and J calls and clone size are copied from that table; D and trimming were computed from the DNA. Of roughly 190,000 clones in the sample, approximately 91% were seen once. This chain uses TRBV27 with TRBJ2-7; TRBD1 agrees at 11 bases. What was sequenced was peripheral blood. The sequence was obtained from a middle-aged woman who had recovered from COVID-19. CDR3 sequence: CASSNLGDRGFNEQYF. The CDR3 coding sequence is TGTGCCAGCAGCAACTTGGGGGACAGGGGGTTCAACGAGCAGTACTTC.